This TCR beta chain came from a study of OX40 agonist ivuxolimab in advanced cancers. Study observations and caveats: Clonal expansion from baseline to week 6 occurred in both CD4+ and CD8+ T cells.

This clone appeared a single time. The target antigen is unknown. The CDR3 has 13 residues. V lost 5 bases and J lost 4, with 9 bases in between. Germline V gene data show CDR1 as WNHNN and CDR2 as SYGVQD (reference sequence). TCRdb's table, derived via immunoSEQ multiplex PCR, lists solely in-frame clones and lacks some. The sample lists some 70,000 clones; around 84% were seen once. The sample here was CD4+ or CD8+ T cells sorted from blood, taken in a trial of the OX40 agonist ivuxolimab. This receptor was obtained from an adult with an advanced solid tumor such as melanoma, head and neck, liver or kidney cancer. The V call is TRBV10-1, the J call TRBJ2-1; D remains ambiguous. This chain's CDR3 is CASSFGVYNEQFF. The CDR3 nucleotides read TGCGCCAGCAGTTTTGGGGTTTACAATGAGCAGTTCTTC.